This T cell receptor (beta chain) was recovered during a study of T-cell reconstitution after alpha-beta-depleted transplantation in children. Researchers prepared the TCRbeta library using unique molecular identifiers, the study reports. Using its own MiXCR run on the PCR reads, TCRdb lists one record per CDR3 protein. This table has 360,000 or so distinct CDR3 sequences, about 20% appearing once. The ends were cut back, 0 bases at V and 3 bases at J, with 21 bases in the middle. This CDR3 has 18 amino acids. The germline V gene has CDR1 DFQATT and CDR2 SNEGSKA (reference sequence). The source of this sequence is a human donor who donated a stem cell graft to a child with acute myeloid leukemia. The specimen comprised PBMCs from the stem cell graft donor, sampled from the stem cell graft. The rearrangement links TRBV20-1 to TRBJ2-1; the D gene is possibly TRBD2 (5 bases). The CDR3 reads CSARDPWIGTGLYNEQFF. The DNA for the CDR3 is TGCAGTGCTAGAGATCCCTGGATAGGAACTGGACTCTACAATGAGCAGTTCTTC.